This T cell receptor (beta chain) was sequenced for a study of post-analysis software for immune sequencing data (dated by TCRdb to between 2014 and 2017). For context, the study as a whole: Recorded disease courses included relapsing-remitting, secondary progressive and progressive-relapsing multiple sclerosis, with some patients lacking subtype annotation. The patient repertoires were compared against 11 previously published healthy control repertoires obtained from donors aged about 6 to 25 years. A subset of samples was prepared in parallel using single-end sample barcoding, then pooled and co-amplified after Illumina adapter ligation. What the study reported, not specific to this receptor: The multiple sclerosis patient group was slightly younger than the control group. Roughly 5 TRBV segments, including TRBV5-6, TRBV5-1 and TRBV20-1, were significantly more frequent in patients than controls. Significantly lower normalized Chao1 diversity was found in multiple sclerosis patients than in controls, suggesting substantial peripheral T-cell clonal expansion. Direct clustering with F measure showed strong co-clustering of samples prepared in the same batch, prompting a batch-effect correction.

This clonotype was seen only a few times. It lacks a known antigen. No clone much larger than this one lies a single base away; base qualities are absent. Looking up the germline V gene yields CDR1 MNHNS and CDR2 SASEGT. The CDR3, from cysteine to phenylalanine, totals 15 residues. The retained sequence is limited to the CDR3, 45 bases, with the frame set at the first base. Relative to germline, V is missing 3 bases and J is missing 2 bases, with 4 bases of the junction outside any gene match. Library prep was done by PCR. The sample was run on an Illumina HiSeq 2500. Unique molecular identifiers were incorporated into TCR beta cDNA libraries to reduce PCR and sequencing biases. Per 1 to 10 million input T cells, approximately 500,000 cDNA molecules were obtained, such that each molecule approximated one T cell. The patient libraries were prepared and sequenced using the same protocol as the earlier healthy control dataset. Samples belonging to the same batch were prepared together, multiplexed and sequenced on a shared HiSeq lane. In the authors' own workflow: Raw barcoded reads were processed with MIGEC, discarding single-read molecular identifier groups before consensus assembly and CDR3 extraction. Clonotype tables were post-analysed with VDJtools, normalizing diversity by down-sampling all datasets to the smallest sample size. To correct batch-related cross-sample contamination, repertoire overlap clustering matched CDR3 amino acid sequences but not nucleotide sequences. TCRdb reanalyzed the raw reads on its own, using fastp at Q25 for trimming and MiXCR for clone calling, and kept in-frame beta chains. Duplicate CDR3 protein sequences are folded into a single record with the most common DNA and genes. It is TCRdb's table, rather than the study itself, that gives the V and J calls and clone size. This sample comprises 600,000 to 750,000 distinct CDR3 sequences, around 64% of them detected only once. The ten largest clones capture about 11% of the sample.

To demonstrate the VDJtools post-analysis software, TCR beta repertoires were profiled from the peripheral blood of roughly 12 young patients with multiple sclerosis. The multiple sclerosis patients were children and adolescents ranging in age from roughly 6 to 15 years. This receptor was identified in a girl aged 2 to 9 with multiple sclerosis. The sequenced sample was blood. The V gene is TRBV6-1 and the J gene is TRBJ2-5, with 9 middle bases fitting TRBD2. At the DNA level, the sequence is TGTGCCAGCAGTGAGGCTAGCGGGGAGCAAGAGACCCAGTACTTC. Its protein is CASSEASGEQETQYF.